A single sample gave rise to the 30 T cell receptor beta chains below, sequenced in a study of control samples from healthy donors and cancer patients. Using immunoSEQ multiplex PCR, the repertoire was profiled, and TCRdb retains in-frame clones only, with some absent. The table records some 150,000 clones, roughly 89% of them present only once. The sequencing input was blood. These receptors all stem from a woman in her 30s in good health.

With regard to this clone: Other DNA sequences in the sample encode the same CDR3. The rearrangement joins TRBV6-5 to TRBJ2-1; 7 bases map to TRBD2. Losses at the gene ends were 2 bases for V and 3 bases for J; bases not matched to a gene: 1. CDR1 is MNHEY, CDR2 SVGAGI, per germline. The CDR3 covers 14 residues. In nucleotides, the CDR3 is TGTGCCAGCAGTTACGGGGGGGGCTACAATGAGCAGTTCTTC. It codes for CASSYGGGYNEQFF.

The rearrangement uses TRBV21-1 and TRBJ2-7; TRBD1, as called in the table, went unchecked against the DNA. TRBV21-1 is assigned pseudogene status. This CDR3 comprises 14 residues. For the CDR3, the DNA is TGTGCCAGCAGCAACCGGGACAGGTACTACGAGCAGTACTTC. Translated, it gives CASSNRDRYYEQYF.

The V and J genes are TRBV2 and TRBJ1-1; perhaps TRBD1 as D (5 bases). The germline V gene has CDR1 SNHLY and CDR2 FYNNEI. V lost 5 bases, J lost 0 bases, and 13 bases lay in between. CDR3 size: 15 residues. Here the CDR3 reads CASSLGQGMNTEAFF. For the CDR3, the DNA is TGTGCCAGCAGTCTCGGGCAGGGTATGAACACTGAAGCTTTCTTT.

The V and J genes are TRBV11-2 and TRBJ2-3; 15 nucleotides align to TRBD2. CDR3 length: 16 amino acids. The V segment lost 1 base and the J segment 6 bases; nucleotides outside the gene matches: 2. Germline-derived CDR1 and CDR2 are SGHAT and FQNNGV. CDR3 loop: CASSLAGTSGRDTQYF. Here the CDR3 DNA reads TGTGCCAGCAGCTTAGCCGGGACTAGCGGGAGGGATACGCAGTATTTT.

This chain uses TRBV7-2 with TRBJ2-3; a possible D gene is TRBD2 (6 bases). Trimming removed 0 bases at V and 1 base at J, with 11 bases between. Germline values: CDR1 SGHTA, CDR2 FQGNSA. This CDR3 region has 16 residues. CDR3 in DNA: TGTGCCAGCAGCTTAGCCCCAGCGGGCGGCACAGATACGCAGTATTTT. Its translation is CASSLAPAGGTDTQYF.

CDR3 residues: CASRRRGSTDTQYF. Here the CDR3 DNA reads TGTGCCAGCAGGCGTAGGGGTAGCACAGATACGCAGTATTTT. The chain uses TRBV6-5 and TRBJ2-3; D may be TRBD1 (5 bases). Trimming took 6 bases from V and 0 from J, leaving 10 bases between them. CDR1 and CDR2 from the germline V gene are MNHEY and SVGAGI. The CDR3 is made up of 14 amino acids.

This clone occurred once. The chain couples TRBV11-3 to TRBJ2-2, with 7 bases that match TRBD1. Germline loops: CDR1 SGHNT, CDR2 YENEEA. The CDR3 runs to 16 residues. V shed 1 base and J 3 bases; nucleotides not matched to a gene: 5. This CDR3 is CASSLVGGSYTGELFF. The CDR3 DNA sequence: TGTGCCAGCAGCTTAGTAGGGGGCTCGTACACCGGGGAGCTGTTTTTT.

This chain uses TRBV12-3 or TRBV12-4 with TRBJ2-1; maybe TRBD2 (6 bases). The CDR3 is made up of 13 amino acids. V was trimmed by 4 bases and J by 4 bases, leaving 8 bases between them. CDR3 in DNA: TGTGCCAGCAGTTGGGGACTTTACAATGAGCAGTTCTTC. Encoded protein: CASSWGLYNEQFF.

In DNA form, the CDR3 reads TGTGCCAGCAGCGGCCTAGCGGGGGCCTCCTACGAGCAGTACTTC. Translating it yields CASSGLAGASYEQYF. The genes are TRBV9 and TRBJ2-7; 10 nucleotides align to TRBD2. The CDR3 sequence is 15 residues long. The trim removed 3 bases at V and 0 bases at J, leaving 3 bases unmatched. CDR1 and CDR2 (germline): SGDLS, YYNGEE.

V is TRBV6-4 and J is TRBJ2-3, with 10 bases identical to TRBD2. J gave up 4 bases and V 5 bases, and 9 bases lay outside the gene matches. CDR3 length: 16 residues. Looked up from germline, CDR1 is MRHNA and CDR2 is SNTAGT. This CDR3 is CASSTLAGEGSDTQYF. DNA of the CDR3: TGTGCCAGCAGTACCCTAGCGGGAGAGGGGTCAGATACGCAGTATTTT.

The chain uses TRBV5-1 and TRBJ2-2; maybe TRBD1 (5 bases). The CDR3 consists of 17 residues. The V end was cut by 4 bases, the J end by 0 bases, with 16 bases between. Germline CDR1 and CDR2: SGHRS and YFSETQ. CDR3 sequence (DNA): TGCGCCAGCAGCCTCAACCCAGGGCCGACGAACACCGGGGAGCTGTTTTTT. Residues: CASSLNPGPTNTGELFF.

The chain couples TRBV15 to TRBJ1-2; D may be TRBD1 (5 bases). Between the trimmed V and J ends, which lost 1 base and 1 base, there was a span of 7 bases. Germline V gene lookup returns CDR1 LNHNV and CDR2 YYDKDF (reference sequence). The CDR3 extends over 14 amino acids. The CDR3 protein is CATSRGGDNYGYTF. CDR3 nucleotide sequence: TGTGCCACCAGCAGAGGGGGGGATAACTATGGCTACACCTTC.

Details on this clone: Mismatch with germline at one junction end may stem from a read error. This chain links TRBV20-1 with TRBJ1-1; 10 bases align to TRBD1. Germline V gene sequence: CDR1 DFQATT, CDR2 SNEGSKA (reference sequence). This CDR3 spans 11 amino acids. The CDR3 DNA reads TGCAGTGCTAGGGGAGGACAGGGGGTATTTTTT. It specifies CSARGGQGVFF.

This clone appeared a few times. The chain links TRBV6-2 or TRBV6-3 to TRBJ2-6, with D possibly TRBD1 on 6 matching bases. Trimming left V 5 bases short and J 1 base short, with 9 bases between. The V gene's germline CDR1 is MNHEY and CDR2 SVGEGT. The CDR3 is 15 residues long. The CDR3 coding sequence is TGTGCCAGCAGTCCAGGACAGTCTGGGGCCAACGTCCTGACTTTC. It codes for CASSPGQSGANVLTF.

The gene calls are TRBV19 and TRBJ2-5; the D is unclear. The CDR3 runs to 13 residues. CDR1 is LNHDA and CDR2 is SQIVND in the germline V gene (reference sequence). The V gene lost 6 bases and the J gene lost 0 bases, with 8 bases spanning the gap. The CDR3: CASRYGYQETQYF. The CDR3 region has the DNA TGTGCCAGTAGGTACGGGTACCAAGAGACCCAGTACTTC. Together with reference TRBV19 and TRBJ2-5, the CDR3 gives the full variable domain: DGGITQSPKYLFRKEGQNVTLSCEQNLNHDAMYWYRQDPGQGLRLIYYSQIVNDFQKGDIAEGYSVSREKKESFPLTVTSAQKNPTAFYLCASRYGYQETQYFGPGTRLLVL.

J is TRBJ2-1 and V is TRBV28; possible D gene TRBD1, 5 bases. This CDR3 region has 13 residues. The germline gives CDR1 MDHEN, CDR2 SYDVKM. The V end lost 6 bases, the J end lost 8 bases, and 14 bases lay between the germline ends. The CDR3 spells CASSPPGFYEQFF. The CDR3 DNA is TGTGCCAGCAGCCCACCAGGGTTCTATGAGCAGTTCTTC.

The V gene is TRBV2, the J gene TRBJ1-2; possible D gene TRBD1, 5 bases. Trimming removed 1 base at V and 8 bases at J, with 11 bases between. Germline CDR1 reads SNHLY; CDR2 reads FYNNEI. The CDR3 runs to 13 residues. CDR3 in amino acids: CASSEGGAVGYTF. The CDR3 nucleotides are TGTGCCAGCAGTGAAGGGGGCGCGGTGGGCTACACCTTC.

CDR3 bases: TGCAGCGTTGCCCGGGACAGCTCCTACGAGCAGTACTTC. This codes for CSVARDSSYEQYF. The rearrangement uses TRBV29-1 and TRBJ2-7; TRBD1 agrees at 7 bases. This CDR3 is 13 amino acids long. The junction had 3 bases not matched to a gene; V was cut back by 4 bases and J by 0 bases. The V gene's germline CDR1 is SQVTM and CDR2 ANQGSEA.

This clone was found once. The chain has TRBV11-3 and TRBJ2-3; TRBD1 agrees at 8 bases. V lost 0 bases, J lost 2 bases, and 7 bases stayed unmatched. This CDR3 contains 17 residues. The germline V gene has CDR1 SGHNT and CDR2 YENEEA. The CDR3 DNA reads as TGTGCCAGCAGCTTAGACCAGGGGGCGTTTTTCACAGATACGCAGTATTTT. Translated: CASSLDQGAFFTDTQYF.

V gene TRBV10-2 combines with J gene TRBJ2-3; TRBD2 matches 7 bases. CDR3 length: 14 amino acids. Germline V CDR1 and CDR2: WSHSY, SAAADI. V lost 3 bases, J lost 2 bases, and 2 bases stayed unmatched. The CDR3 sequence is CASSEWDYTDTQYF. CDR3 nucleotide sequence: TGCGCCAGCAGTGAATGGGACTACACAGATACGCAGTATTTT.

The chain uses TRBV28 and TRBJ2-2; 7 nucleotides line up with TRBD1. The germline V gene has CDR1 MDHEN and CDR2 SYDVKM. The ends lost 6 bases at V and 1 base at J; junction bases unmatched: 8. This CDR3 is built from 16 residues. CDR3 in amino acids: CASSQIGTENTGELFF. DNA of the CDR3: TGTGCCAGCAGCCAGATCGGGACAGAGAACACCGGGGAGCTGTTTTTT.

The genes are TRBV5-5 and TRBJ1-5; 11 bases match TRBD1. CDR1 and CDR2 (germline): SGHKS, YYEKEE (reference sequence). J gave up 6 bases and V 0 bases, and 5 bases lay outside the gene matches. CDR3 length: 16 amino acids. The CDR3 DNA follows: TGTGCCAGCAGCTTGGGGGGACAGGGGGATGGTCAGCCCCAGCATTTT. This encodes CASSLGGQGDGQPQHF.

The J gene is TRBJ1-1, the V gene TRBV6-5; TRBD1 might be the D (6 bases). The V end lost 0 bases, the J end lost 5 bases, and 10 bases lay between the germline ends. Germline CDR1 is MNHEY and CDR2 is SVGAGI. The CDR3 covers 14 residues. CDR3 amino acids: CASSYSGAGTEAFF. The CDR3 DNA follows: TGTGCCAGCAGTTACTCGGGGGCGGGGACTGAAGCTTTCTTT.

The CDR3 sequence: CSVDGGYRDTQYF. In DNA, the CDR3 is TGCAGCGTTGATGGAGGGTATCGGGATACGCAGTATTTT. The V gene is TRBV29-1, the J gene TRBJ2-3; a possible D gene is TRBD2 (6 bases). CDR3 length: 13 residues. CDR1 is SQVTM and CDR2 is ANQGSEA in the germline V gene. V shed 3 bases and J shed 6 bases, with 13 bases lying between them.

The chain has TRBV7-2 and TRBJ1-5; TRBD1 might be the D (5 bases). The V and J ends lost 1 base and 5 bases respectively, with 12 bases between them. Per germline, CDR1 SGHTA and CDR2 FQGNSA. There are 15 residues in the CDR3. Here the CDR3 reads CASSLDRQSYQPQHF. In DNA form, the CDR3 reads TGTGCCAGCAGCTTAGACCGACAGTCTTATCAGCCCCAGCATTTT. The entire variable domain, with the rest obtained from reference TRBV7-2 and TRBJ1-5, is as follows: GAGVSQSPSNKVTEKGKDVELRCDPISGHTALYWYRQSLGQGLEFLIYFQGNSAPDKSGLPSDRFSAERTGGSVSTLTIQRTQQEDSAVYLCASSLDRQSYQPQHFGDGTRLSIL.

The chain recombines TRBV7-6 with TRBJ1-6, with D hard to call. The V gene's germline CDR1 is SGHVS and CDR2 FNYEAQ. The germline V and J ends were trimmed by 1 base and 0 bases, with 1 base remaining between them. There are 14 residues in the CDR3. In DNA form, the CDR3 reads TGTGCCAGCAGCTTAGTCTCCTATAATTCACCCCTCCACTTT. This encodes CASSLVSYNSPLHF.

The rearrangement joins TRBV6-4 to TRBJ1-5; D ambiguous. Germline lookup yields CDR1 MRHNA and CDR2 SNTAGT. V lost 3 bases and J 0 bases, leaving 3 bases between the germline ends. The CDR3 runs to 13 residues. The CDR3 loop reads CASSEYSNQPQHF. The CDR3 coding sequence is TGTGCCAGCAGTGAATATAGCAATCAGCCCCAGCATTTT.

This chain uses TRBV5-1 with TRBJ2-1; D remains ambiguous. CDR1 SGHRS and CDR2 YFSETQ come from the germline V gene. V shed 6 bases and J shed 0 bases, with 10 bases lying between them. The CDR3 consists of 14 residues. CDR3 coding DNA: TGCGCCAGCACCTACAGCAGCTCCTACAATGAGCAGTTCTTC. This sequence encodes CASTYSSSYNEQFF.

For this clone: Other DNA sequences in the sample encode the same CDR3. V usage is TRBV19 and J usage is TRBJ2-3, with TRBD2 matching over 9 bases. CDR1 and CDR2 (germline): LNHDA, SQIVND (reference sequence). The length of the CDR3 is 15 residues. V shed 1 base, J shed 4 bases, and the junction held 3 bases outside the gene matches. DNA of the CDR3: TGTGCCAGTAGTATAGGGGCGGGGGGGCCAGATACGCAGTATTTT. This sequence encodes CASSIGAGGPDTQYF.

The chain uses TRBV18 and TRBJ2-4; D is unclear. Trimming took off 2 bases at V and 4 bases at J, with 3 bases between the two ends. Germline V gene data show CDR1 as KGHSH and CDR2 as LQKENI. The CDR3 is 12 amino acids. For the CDR3, the DNA is TGTGCCAGCTCACCAGCAAAAAACATTCAGTACTTC. It yields the protein CASSPAKNIQYF. Variable domain in full (rest from reference TRBV18 and TRBJ2-4): NAGVMQNPRHLVRRRGQEARLRCSPMKGHSHVYWYRQLPEEGLKFMVYLQKENIIDESGMPKERFSAEFPKEGPSILRIQQVVRGDSAAYFCASSPAKNIQYFGAGTRLSVL.